These 2 T cell receptor beta chains were sequenced from one sample in a study of T cells in Graves' hyperthyroidism and ophthalmopathy. Authors of the study amplified TCR beta CDR3 regions from RNA transcripts. The study used the HTBI primer set for a first-round RT-PCR of the TCR CDR3. TCRdb processed the multiplex PCR reads anew with MiXCR; each CDR3 protein has one entry. The sample includes 650,000 to 700,000 distinct CDR3 sequences, 15% to 20% of them seen just once. Input material: blood. All receptors derive from a man aged 50 to 60 with Graves' hyperthyroidism.

The V call is TRBV6-5, the J call TRBJ1-2, with D possibly TRBD1 on 5 matching bases. Germline values: CDR1 MNHEY, CDR2 SVGAGI. This CDR3 region has 14 residues. The ends were cut back, 0 bases at V and 7 bases at J, with 12 bases in the middle. CDR3 loop: CASSYSNGGRGYTF. The CDR3 coding sequence is TGTGCCAGCAGTTACTCGAATGGGGGACGTGGCTACACCTTC.

The chain carries TRBV9 and TRBJ2-6; 7 nucleotides agree with TRBD1. Germline V gene lookup returns CDR1 SGDLS and CDR2 YYNGEE. The CDR3 is made up of 18 amino acids. V lost 4 bases and J lost 0; bases outside the gene matches: 10. CDR3 bases: TGTGCCAGCAGCCCGAGGGACAGACACCGCTCTGGGGCCAACGTCCTGACTTTC. Protein product: CASSPRDRHRSGANVLTF.